The rows below give T cell receptor beta chains drawn from one sample of a study of regulatory T cells in long-lasting Graves disease. TCRdb fed the multiplex PCR reads into MiXCR, producing one record per CDR3 protein. Among about 370,000 distinct CDR3 sequences listed, less than 20% were seen once. This sample comprised peripheral blood mononuclear cells (PBMCs), obtained at new diagnosis, from a patient treated with antithyroid drugs. Receptors originate from a female donor with Graves disease. The CDR3 runs from the conserved cysteine through the conserved F or W. The order of the fields is D gene, V gene, J gene, clone size, CDR3 DNA, CDR3 protein. A D gene is named only where the DNA matches it firmly. Part of the rows lack a size; the others show once, few, many or a class for expanded clones.

d_gene: -; v_gene: TRBV7-9; j_gene: TRBJ1-2; abundance: many; CDR3nt: TGTGCCAGCAGCCCAGGAGGGGTTGAGGGCTACACCTTC; CDR3aa: CASSPGGVEGYTF
d_gene: -; v_gene: TRBV4-1; j_gene: TRBJ1-1; abundance: few; CDR3nt: TGCGCCAGCAGCCAGCAGGGTTACTCGGAAGCTTTCTTT; CDR3aa: CASSQQGYSEAFF
d_gene: -; v_gene: TRBV6-1; j_gene: TRBJ2-4; abundance: -; CDR3nt: TGTGCCAGCAGTGAAGACGGTGCCCTCCGGGTTGGGCTAGCCAAAAACATTCAGTACTTC; CDR3aa: CASSEDGALRVGLAKNIQYF
d_gene: TRBD1; v_gene: TRBV2; j_gene: TRBJ1-4; abundance: many; CDR3nt: TGTGCCAGCAATACAGGGGGCTTAGGGGAAAAACTGTTTTTT; CDR3aa: CASNTGGLGEKLFF
d_gene: -; v_gene: TRBV7-9; j_gene: TRBJ2-7; abundance: many; CDR3nt: TGTGCCAGCAGCCAGAGTCCGGGACTGGTCGAGCAGTACTTC; CDR3aa: CASSQSPGLVEQYF
d_gene: -; v_gene: TRBV13; j_gene: TRBJ1-1; abundance: once; CDR3nt: TGTGCCAGCAGCCCAGAAGGACGGGAACCGAACACTGAAGCTTTCTTT; CDR3aa: CASSPEGREPNTEAFF
d_gene: -; v_gene: TRBV19; j_gene: TRBJ1-5; abundance: few; CDR3nt: TGTGCCAGTAAACGGGCAGGGGTGGAGGTTCGTGGTAGCAATCAGCCCCAGCATTTT; CDR3aa: CASKRAGVEVRGSNQPQHF
d_gene: -; v_gene: TRBV6-1; j_gene: TRBJ2-7; abundance: many; CDR3nt: TGTGCCAGCAGCCGCGCCACCAGGGCCCCAGACTACGAGCAGTACTTC; CDR3aa: CASSRATRAPDYEQYF
d_gene: -; v_gene: TRBV19; j_gene: TRBJ2-7; abundance: few; CDR3nt: TGTGCCAGTAGTCTCCCCTCTCGGGAGCAGTACTTC; CDR3aa: CASSLPSREQYF
d_gene: -; v_gene: TRBV5-6; j_gene: TRBJ1-2; abundance: few; CDR3nt: TGTGCCAGCAGCTTTGTTGGGGTATTTACCTATGGCTACACCTTC; CDR3aa: CASSFVGVFTYGYTF
d_gene: -; v_gene: TRBV11-3; j_gene: TRBJ1-1; abundance: -; CDR3nt: TGTGCCAGCAGCTTAGCTGGAGGGAGGAACACTGAAGCTTTCTTT; CDR3aa: CASSLAGGRNTEAFF
d_gene: TRBD1; v_gene: TRBV12-3/TRBV12-4; j_gene: TRBJ1-5; abundance: many; CDR3nt: TGTGCCGTCAGGGGGGGCAATCAGCCCCAGCATTTT; CDR3aa: CAVRGGNQPQHF
d_gene: -; v_gene: TRBV9; j_gene: TRBJ2-3; abundance: -; CDR3nt: TGCGCCAGCAGTGAGTCCAAGGGGGGCACAGATACGCAGTATTTT; CDR3aa: CASSESKGGTDTQYF
d_gene: -; v_gene: TRBV10-1; j_gene: TRBJ2-3; abundance: many; CDR3nt: TGCGCCAGCAGTGAGACGGGGGAAACCACAGATACGCAGTATTTT; CDR3aa: CASSETGETTDTQYF
d_gene: TRBD1; v_gene: TRBV27; j_gene: TRBJ2-1; abundance: many; CDR3nt: TGTGCCAGCAGTCTCCCGGGACAGCTATACAATGAGCAGTTCTTC; CDR3aa: CASSLPGQLYNEQFF
d_gene: TRBD1; v_gene: TRBV4-1; j_gene: TRBJ1-5; abundance: many; CDR3nt: TGCGCCAGCAGCCAACTACGGGACAGGGTCGATCAGCCCCAGCATTTT; CDR3aa: CASSQLRDRVDQPQHF
d_gene: -; v_gene: TRBV30; j_gene: TRBJ1-2; abundance: many; CDR3nt: TGTGCCTGGAGTGATCCAGGCCTCCATGACTATGGCTACACCTTC; CDR3aa: CAWSDPGLHDYGYTF
d_gene: -; v_gene: TRBV11-2; j_gene: TRBJ2-1; abundance: -; CDR3nt: TGTGCCAGCAGCAAGCAGGGTTATGAGCAGTTCTTC; CDR3aa: CASSKQGYEQFF
d_gene: -; v_gene: TRBV9; j_gene: TRBJ2-7; abundance: -; CDR3nt: TGTGCCAGCAGCGTAGCACCCTCCTACGAGCAGTACTTC; CDR3aa: CASSVAPSYEQYF
d_gene: -; v_gene: TRBV4-1; j_gene: TRBJ2-7; abundance: many; CDR3nt: TGCGCCAGCAGCCAAGGACCCAGGTCCGTCGAGCAGTACTTC; CDR3aa: CASSQGPRSVEQYF
d_gene: TRBD1; v_gene: TRBV6-1; j_gene: TRBJ2-1; abundance: -; CDR3nt: TGTGCCAGCAGACCACAGGGGGCCGGGTACAATGGGCAGTTCTTC; CDR3aa: CASRPQGAGYNGQFF
d_gene: -; v_gene: TRBV6-5; j_gene: TRBJ1-5; abundance: -; CDR3nt: TGTGCCAGCAGTTACTCGAAGGGTTTCAGCCCACTTAGCAATCAGCCCCAGCATTTT; CDR3aa: CASSYSKGFSPLSNQPQHF
d_gene: -; v_gene: TRBV27; j_gene: TRBJ2-3; abundance: many; CDR3nt: TGTGCCAGCAGTTTAGCCCGAAGGGCAGATACGCAGTATTTT; CDR3aa: CASSLARRADTQYF